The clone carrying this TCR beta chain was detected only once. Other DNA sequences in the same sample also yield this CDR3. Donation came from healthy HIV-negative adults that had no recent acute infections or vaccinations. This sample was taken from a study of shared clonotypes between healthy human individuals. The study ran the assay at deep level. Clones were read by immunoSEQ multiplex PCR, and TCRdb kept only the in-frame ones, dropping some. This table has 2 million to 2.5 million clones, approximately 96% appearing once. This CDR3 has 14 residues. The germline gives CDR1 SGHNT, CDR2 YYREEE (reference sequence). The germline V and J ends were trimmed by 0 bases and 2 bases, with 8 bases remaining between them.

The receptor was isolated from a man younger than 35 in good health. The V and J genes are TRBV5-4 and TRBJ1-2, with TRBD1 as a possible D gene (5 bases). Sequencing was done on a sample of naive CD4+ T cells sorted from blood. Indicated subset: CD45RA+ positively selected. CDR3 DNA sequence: TGTGCCAGCAGCTTGGATCGGGGGAACTATGGCTACACCTTC. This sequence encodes CASSLDRGNYGYTF.